Listed below are T cell receptor beta chains from one sample, sequenced in a study of T cell changes during pregnancy in multiple sclerosis. Using immunoSEQ multiplex PCR, the repertoire was profiled, and TCRdb retains in-frame clones only, with some absent. The repertoire consists of approximately 53,000 clones, with roughly 91% occurring once and the leading ten covering about 0.61%. This sample comprised CD4+ T cells from peripheral blood mononuclear cells, obtained after pregnancy. These receptors came from a female donor in good health, enrolled as a control in a pregnancy study. The CDR3 runs from the conserved cysteine through the conserved F or W. Size tells how often a clone was seen (once, few, many) or the class of an expanded clone, and some rows leave it out.

clone size,J gene,V gene,CDR3 protein
-,TRBJ1-2,TRBV7-9,CASSFTGEYGYTF
-,TRBJ1-1,TRBV5-8,CASSFELRGSGNTEAFF
-,TRBJ2-2,TRBV28,CASSFGQGVTGELFF
once,TRBJ2-7,TRBV5-6,CASSLKTGETSEQYF
-,TRBJ1-2,TRBV5-4,CASSFLGRSRGYTF
once,TRBJ2-3,TRBV29-1,CSVDDRSHSTDTQYF
-,TRBJ2-5,TRBV7-3,CASSRTGGDKETQYF
-,TRBJ2-3,TRBV19,CASSIATGVRIRDTQYF
-,TRBJ1-5,TRBV7-3,CASSLTETGRVSNQPQHF
-,TRBJ1-5,TRBV30,CAWGTGGSYQPQHF
-,TRBJ2-1,TRBV10-3,CAISATGGASFREQFF
-,TRBJ2-7,TRBV2,CASTSSTWEQYF
-,TRBJ2-1,TRBV5-1,CASSREMSSYNEQFF
-,TRBJ1-1,TRBV19,CATGAAGAFF
-,TRBJ1-3,TRBV18,CASSPRVSGAFSSGNTIYF
-,TRBJ1-3,TRBV7-2,CASSPGGSGNTIYF
-,TRBJ2-1,TRBV7-9,CASSSLEGEQFF